The TCR beta chain described here comes from a study of cytomegalovirus exposure and HLA in healthy donors. Regarding this clone: Its antigen remains unknown.

General study points: Confirmation in vitro established that three CMV-associated chains were specific for CMV antigens.

TCRdb's table, derived via immunoSEQ multiplex PCR, lists solely in-frame clones and lacks some. This sample has about 200,000 clones; 84% occur once, and the top ten carry around an eighth. Germline CDR1 and CDR2: GTSNPN and SVGIG (reference sequence). This CDR3 has 13 residues. V shed 3 bases and J shed 1 base, with 9 bases lying between them. The donors were members of the validation cohort, which comprised 120 subjects and was separate from the first cohort of several hundred subjects. The rearrangement uses TRBV30 and TRBJ1-1; TRBD1 might be the D (5 bases). The receptor was derived from a woman in her twenties or thirties in good health and CMV-seropositive. Sequenced material: PBMCs. The chain's CDR3 is CAWREQENTEAFF. The CDR3 nucleotides read TGTGCCTGGAGGGAACAGGAGAACACTGAAGCTTTCTTT. Full variable domain (rest looked up from reference TRBV30 and TRBJ1-1): SQTIHQWPATLVQPVGSPLSLECTVEGTSNPNLYWYRQAAGRGLQLLFYSVGIGQISSEVPQNLSASRPQDRQFILSSKKLLLSDSGFYLCAWREQENTEAFFGQGTRLTVV.